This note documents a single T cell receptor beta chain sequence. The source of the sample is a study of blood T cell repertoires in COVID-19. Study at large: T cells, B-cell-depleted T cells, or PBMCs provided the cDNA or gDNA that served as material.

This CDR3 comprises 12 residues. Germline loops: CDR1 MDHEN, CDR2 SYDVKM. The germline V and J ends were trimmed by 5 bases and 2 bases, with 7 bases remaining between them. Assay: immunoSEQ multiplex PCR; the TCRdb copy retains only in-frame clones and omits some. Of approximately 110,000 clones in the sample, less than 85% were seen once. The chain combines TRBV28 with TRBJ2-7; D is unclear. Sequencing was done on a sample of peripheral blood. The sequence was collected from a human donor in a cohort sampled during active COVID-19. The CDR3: CASSPDTYEQYF. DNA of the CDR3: TGTGCCAGCAGTCCAGACACCTACGAGCAGTACTTC.